The 4 T cell receptor beta chains listed next were all sequenced from one sample in a study of T cell responses to AZD1222 COVID-19 vaccine. TCRdb keeps only in-frame clones here, not all; method: immunoSEQ multiplex PCR. The table records about 140,000 clones, around nine tenths of them present only once. The specimen was peripheral blood, collected 28 days after the second AZD1222 dose. These receptors all come from an adult who received the AZD1222 COVID-19 vaccine.

This chain connects TRBV4-2 to TRBJ1-1; D remains unclear. This CDR3 is built from 13 residues. The germline V and J ends were trimmed by 0 bases and 11 bases, with 13 bases remaining between them. Per germline, CDR1 LGHNA and CDR2 YNFKEQ. The CDR3 DNA sequence: TGTGCCAGCAGCCAAGAGAGCGGGGAGCGGGCTTTCTTT. The encoded protein is CASSQESGERAFF.

The chain recombines TRBV5-1 with TRBJ2-2; TRBD1 or TRBD2 may be the D gene (5 bases each). Per germline, CDR1 SGHRS and CDR2 YFSETQ. Trimming removed 9 bases at V and 8 bases at J, with 17 bases between. The CDR3 loop spans 13 amino acids. The DNA of the CDR3 is TGCGCCACCGGGGACCTTTTGCGTGGGGAGCTGTTTTTT. Its protein product is CATGDLLRGELFF.

The CDR3 DNA is TGTGCCAGCAGCCCAGGACAGGGAAACTTCTACGAGCAGTACTTC. Amino acids: CASSPGQGNFYEQYF. This sequence joins TRBV5-4 and TRBJ2-7, with 8 bases lining up with TRBD1. Germline CDR1 reads SGHNT; CDR2 reads YYREEE (reference sequence). J was trimmed by 3 bases and V by 4 bases; bases with no gene match: 9. This CDR3 is 15 amino acids long.

The J gene is TRBJ2-7, the V gene TRBV11-2, with D perhaps matching TRBD2 (6 bases). From germline, CDR1 is SGHAT and CDR2 FQNNGV. Between the trimmed V and J ends, which lost 5 bases and 2 bases, there was a span of 16 bases. The CDR3 sequence is 15 residues long. The CDR3 sequence: CASSQWRLDAYEQYF. For the CDR3, the DNA is TGTGCCAGCAGCCAATGGCGACTAGACGCCTACGAGCAGTACTTC.